Shown below are 21 T cell receptor beta chains from a single sample sequenced in a study of blood T cells in healthy people across ages. Using a J-beta primer mix together with a sample-barcoded 5' primer, a second PCR was run for about 6 to 11 cycles. TCRdb reprocessed the 5' RACE reads via MiXCR and lists one record per CDR3 protein. The profile shows fewer than 2,000,000 distinct CDR3 sequences, roughly a third of them singletons. Sequenced material: blood. These receptors all come from a woman aged 25 to 39 in good health.

The chain carries TRBV11-2 and TRBJ2-2; 11 bases are a match to TRBD2. The CDR3 extends over 15 amino acids. Germline V gene data show CDR1 as SGHAT and CDR2 as FQNNGV. V was clipped by 8 bases and J by 4 bases; unmatched bases: 6. The CDR3 DNA reads TGTGCCAGCCGAATAGCGGGAGGGCCCACCGGGGAGCTGTTTTTT. Amino acids: CASRIAGGPTGELFF.

This chain joins TRBV12-3 or TRBV12-4 and TRBJ2-2, with 10 bases that match TRBD2. The trim removed 3 bases at V and 4 bases at J, leaving 2 bases unmatched. This CDR3 is 15 amino acids long. The CDR3 loop is CASSLSSGGTGELFF. The CDR3 DNA reads as TGTGCCAGCAGTTTGTCTAGCGGGGGCACCGGGGAGCTGTTTTTT.

The J gene is TRBJ1-1, the V gene TRBV20-1, with D unclear. The CDR3 is 13 residues long. The V gene's germline CDR1 is DFQATT and CDR2 SNEGSKA (reference sequence). In DNA form, the CDR3 reads TGCAGAGTGAGTATAGTGGCTGGGACTGAAGCTTTCTTT. Translated: CRVSIVAGTEAFF.

This clonotype was seen only a few times. This chain joins TRBV5-5 and TRBJ1-1; no definite D call. The ends were cut back, 1 base at V and 1 base at J, with 14 bases in the middle. CDR1 and CDR2 (germline): SGHKS, YYEKEE (reference sequence). The CDR3 consists of 16 residues. The CDR3: CASSLISSHKNTEAFF. The CDR3 bases are TGTGCCAGCAGCTTGATTAGTAGCCACAAGAACACTGAAGCTTTCTTT.

CDR3 bases: TGTGCCAGCAGCTATCAGTTTCTCGATACGCAGTATTTT. The encoded protein is CASSYQFLDTQYF. The V call is TRBV7-9, the J call TRBJ2-3; D unclear. This CDR3 has 13 residues. The V gene's germline CDR1 is SEHNR and CDR2 FQNEAQ (reference sequence). V dropped 4 bases and J dropped 6 bases, with 11 bases sitting between them.

This clonotype was observed many times. V usage is TRBV7-2 and J usage is TRBJ2-1; tentatively, D is TRBD1 (6 bases). Germline V gives CDR1 SGHTA, CDR2 FQGNSA. This CDR3 contains 15 residues. V lost 5 bases, J lost 4 bases, and 15 bases lay in between. CDR3 sequence reads: CASSPGHSGYNEQFF. The CDR3 coding sequence is TGTGCCAGCAGCCCGGGACATTCGGGATACAATGAGCAGTTCTTC.

Only a few counts were recorded for this clonotype. Germline is not matched at one junction end, which may reflect a read error. This chain connects TRBV12-3 or TRBV12-4 to TRBJ2-1; D is perhaps TRBD1 (6 bases). The CDR3 sequence is 13 residues long. The CDR3 protein is CTSRPTGSGEQFF. The CDR3 nucleotides are TGTACCAGCAGGCCAACAGGGTCCGGTGAGCAGTTCTTC.

The V call is TRBV20-1, the J call TRBJ2-3, with TRBD2 matching 8 bases. Germline V gives CDR1 DFQATT, CDR2 SNEGSKA (reference sequence). The CDR3 spans 14 residues. Trimming cost V 1 base and J 3 bases; bases outside gene matches: 3. CDR3 amino acids: CSARGAGATDTQYF. The DNA for the CDR3 is TGCAGTGCTAGAGGAGCGGGAGCAACAGATACGCAGTATTTT.

The V and J genes are TRBV4-1 and TRBJ1-2, with TRBD1 as a possible D gene (5 bases). V lost 4 bases and J lost 6, with 18 bases in between. Per germline, CDR1 MGHRA and CDR2 YSYEKL. This CDR3 comprises 15 residues. CDR3 residues: CASSRALAAGHGYTF. The CDR3 DNA is TGCGCCAGCAGCCGAGCTTTGGCCGCGGGGCATGGCTACACCTTC.

On this clonotype: One end of the junction fails to match germline, which may point to a read error. J is TRBJ1-1 and V is TRBV7-2; 7 bases line up with TRBD1. Looked up from germline, CDR1 is SGHTA and CDR2 is FQGNSA. The CDR3 is 14 amino acids. Written as DNA, the CDR3 is TGTGCCTGCAGCTCGACAGGGTTCGGCACTGAAGCTTTCTTT. It yields the protein CACSSTGFGTEAFF.

A note on this clonotype: One junction end disagrees with the germline gene, perhaps due to a read error. The chain joins TRBV18 to TRBJ2-1; 8 positions agree with TRBD1. Per the germline V gene, CDR1 is KGHSH and CDR2 is LQKENI. The CDR3 has 14 amino acids. The CDR3 is CASPPQGQGNEQFF. The DNA of the CDR3 is TGTGCCAGCCCACCACAAGGACAGGGTAATGAGCAGTTCTTC.

The rearrangement uses TRBV6-5 and TRBJ1-1; the D gene is possibly TRBD1 (5 bases). Trimming pared 5 bases from V and 1 base from J, leaving 17 bases between. Germline V gene data show CDR1 as MNHEY and CDR2 as SVGAGI. This CDR3 contains 16 residues. CDR3 sequence (DNA): TGTGCCAGCAGTCCCTCGGGGCGTGGGAGGAACACTGAAGCTTTCTTT. It translates to CASSPSGRGRNTEAFF.

This clonotype was seen more than once but under ten times. The J gene is TRBJ2-2, the V gene TRBV13; tentatively, D is TRBD1 (7 bases). The CDR3 is made up of 15 amino acids. V was cut by 5 bases and J by 9 bases, with 19 bases left in between. Looked up from germline, CDR1 is PRHDT and CDR2 is FYEKMQ (reference sequence). In DNA form, the CDR3 reads TGTGCCAGCAGCGGGGCGGGACAGACTCTCAGGGAGCTGTTTTTT. Its protein is CASSGAGQTLRELFF.

The chain combines TRBV19 with TRBJ1-4, with TRBD1 matching over 7 bases. Germline lookup yields CDR1 LNHDA and CDR2 SQIVND (reference sequence). V shed 6 bases, J shed 8 bases, and the junction held 12 bases outside the gene matches. The CDR3 totals 15 residues. CDR3 nucleotide sequence: TGTGCCAGTAGAGAAAACGACAGGGTTCGCGAAAAACTGTTTTTT. This encodes CASRENDRVREKLFF.

This clonotype was observed at least ten times. The chain's CDR3 is CAISGTGADTEAFF. The CDR3 DNA sequence: TGTGCCATCAGTGGGACAGGCGCTGACACTGAAGCTTTCTTT. The J gene is TRBJ1-1, the V gene TRBV10-3; 7 bases line up with TRBD1. The J segment lost 3 bases and the V segment lost 4 bases, leaving 5 bases of the junction unmatched. The CDR3 covers 14 residues. Germline lookup yields CDR1 ENHRY and CDR2 SYGVKD.

This clonotype appeared a few times. The J gene is TRBJ2-7, the V gene TRBV14; no clear D. Germline V gene lookup returns CDR1 SGHDN and CDR2 FVKESK. The germline V and J ends were trimmed by 1 base and 6 bases, with 13 bases remaining between them. This CDR3 spans 14 amino acids. The CDR3 is CASSQVRAFSEQYF. Here the CDR3 DNA reads TGTGCCAGCAGCCAAGTTAGGGCCTTTAGCGAGCAGTACTTC.

In the case of this clonotype: This may be a read error: a much more frequent sequence differs by one nucleotide. Lacking the conserved final phenylalanine or tryptophan, this CDR3 likely reflects a read error. The rearrangement links TRBV7-2 to TRBJ2-3; D perhaps matches TRBD2 (5 bases). Trimming left V 5 bases short and J 0 bases short, with 15 bases between. This CDR3 contains 16 residues. CDR1 and CDR2 (germline): SGHTA, FQGNSA. The CDR3 loop is CASSPLAGPSTDTQYL. DNA of the CDR3: TGTGCCAGCAGCCCCCTAGCCGGTCCTAGCACAGATACGCAGTATTTG.

This sequence joins TRBV15 and TRBJ2-3; D is ambiguous. V lost 5 bases and J lost 3, with 12 bases in between. Germline V gene lookup returns CDR1 LNHNV and CDR2 YYDKDF (reference sequence). The CDR3 is 14 residues long. The CDR3 sequence: CATSPSPLTDTQYF. The CDR3 bases are TGTGCCACCAGCCCCTCTCCTCTTACAGATACGCAGTATTTT.

The chain couples TRBV5-1 to TRBJ2-1; 9 bases map to TRBD1. Trimming took 0 bases from V and 4 from J; bases not matched to a gene: 5. This CDR3 region has 16 residues. Per germline, CDR1 SGHRS and CDR2 YFSETQ. The CDR3 DNA reads TGCGCCAGCAGCTTGGCCCCTGGACAGGGGTACAATGAGCAGTTCTTC. Its translation: CASSLAPGQGYNEQFF.

V usage is TRBV4-1 and J usage is TRBJ2-2; D remains unclear. The germline V gene encodes CDR1 MGHRA and CDR2 YSYEKL. CDR3 length: 18 amino acids. V was shortened by 3 bases and J by 0 bases, with 17 bases between the two germline ends. The CDR3, as DNA: TGCGCCAGCAGCCATCCCCCTCGCGACGTTGCGAACACCGGGGAGCTGTTTTTT. Its protein product is CASSHPPRDVANTGELFF.

The chain has TRBV27 and TRBJ1-2; TRBD1 aligns across 7 bases. The CDR3 is 13 amino acids. The V gene's germline CDR1 is MNHEY and CDR2 SMNVEV (reference sequence). The junction had 7 bases not matched to a gene; V was cut back by 4 bases and J by 8 bases. DNA of the CDR3: TGTGCCAGCAGTTACCGGGACAGTATAGGCTACACCTTC. This gives the protein CASSYRDSIGYTF.